This TCR beta chain was found in a study of T cells in Graves' hyperthyroidism and ophthalmopathy. As for the study in general: Peripheral blood was acquired at first diagnosis, ahead of any therapy whatsoever.

The source material, RNA transcripts, was used to amplify TCR beta CDR3 regions. An initial round of RT-PCR targeting the TCR CDR3 relied on the HTBI primer set. TCRdb re-analysed the multiplex PCR reads in MiXCR, keeping a single row per CDR3 protein. The data show about 840,000 distinct CDR3 sequences, around 39% seen once. Thyroid ultrasound, orbital computed tomography, clinical symptoms, and serum thyroxine and TRAb underpinned diagnoses. V was pared by 5 bases and J by 5 bases, with 3 bases of the junction left unmatched. This CDR3 contains 15 residues. Germline assignment: CDR1 SGDLS and CDR2 YYNGEE.

The TCR originated in a man aged 18 to 29 with Graves' hyperthyroidism. Sequenced: blood. The chain carries TRBV9 and TRBJ2-2; 13 nucleotides align to TRBD2. The CDR3 DNA reads as TGTGCCAGCAGGGGGACTAGCGGGGTAACCGGGGAGCTGTTTTTT. Translation: CASRGTSGVTGELFF.